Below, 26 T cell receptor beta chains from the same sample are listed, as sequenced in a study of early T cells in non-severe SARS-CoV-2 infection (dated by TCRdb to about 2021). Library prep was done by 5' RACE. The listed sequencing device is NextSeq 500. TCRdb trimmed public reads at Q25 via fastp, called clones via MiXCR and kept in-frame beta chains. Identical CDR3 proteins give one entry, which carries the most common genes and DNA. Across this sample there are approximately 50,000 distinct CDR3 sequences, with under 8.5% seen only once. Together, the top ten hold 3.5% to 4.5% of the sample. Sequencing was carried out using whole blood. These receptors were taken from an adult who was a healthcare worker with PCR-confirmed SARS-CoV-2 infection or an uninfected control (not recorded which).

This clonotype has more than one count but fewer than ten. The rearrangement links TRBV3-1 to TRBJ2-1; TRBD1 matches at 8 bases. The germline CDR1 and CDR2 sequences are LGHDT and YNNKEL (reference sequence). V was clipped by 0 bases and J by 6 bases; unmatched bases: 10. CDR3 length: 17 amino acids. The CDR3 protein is CASSQDLWVDRGNEQFF. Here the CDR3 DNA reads TGTGCCAGCAGCCAAGACCTGTGGGTTGACAGGGGCAATGAGCAGTTCTTC.

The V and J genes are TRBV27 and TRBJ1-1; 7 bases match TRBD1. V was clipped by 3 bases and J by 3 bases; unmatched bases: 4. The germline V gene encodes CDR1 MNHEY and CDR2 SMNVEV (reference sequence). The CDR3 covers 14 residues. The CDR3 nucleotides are TGTGCCAGCAGTTTGATTCAGGGGGACACTGAAGCTTTCTTT. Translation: CASSLIQGDTEAFF.

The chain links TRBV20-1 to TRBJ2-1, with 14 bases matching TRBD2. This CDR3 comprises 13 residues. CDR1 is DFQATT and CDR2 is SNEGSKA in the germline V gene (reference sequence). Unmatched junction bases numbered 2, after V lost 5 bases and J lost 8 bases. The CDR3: CSAGLAGGYEQFF. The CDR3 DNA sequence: TGCAGTGCTGGACTAGCGGGGGGATATGAGCAGTTCTTC.

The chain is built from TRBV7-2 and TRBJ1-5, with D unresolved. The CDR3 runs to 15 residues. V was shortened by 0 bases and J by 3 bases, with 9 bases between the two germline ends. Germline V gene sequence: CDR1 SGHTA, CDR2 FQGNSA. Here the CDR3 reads CASSLARRSNQPQHF. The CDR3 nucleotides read TGTGCCAGCAGCTTAGCCCGTCGGTCCAATCAGCCCCAGCATTTT.

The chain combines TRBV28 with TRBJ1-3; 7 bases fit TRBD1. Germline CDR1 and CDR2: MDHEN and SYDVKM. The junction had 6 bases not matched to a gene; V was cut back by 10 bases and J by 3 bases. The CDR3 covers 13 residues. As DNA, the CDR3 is TGTGCCACCCAACAGGGGTTTGGAAACACCATATATTTT. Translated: CATQQGFGNTIYF.

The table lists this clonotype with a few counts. The CDR3, as DNA: TGTGCCAGCAGCCCCGCTCGCCCCCCCCTCCACTTT. Translating it yields CASSPARPPLHF. The rearrangement links TRBV7-2 to TRBJ1-6; D gene ambiguous. The CDR3 covers 12 residues. Between the trimmed V and J ends, which lost 5 bases and 13 bases, there was a span of 12 bases. From germline, CDR1 is SGHTA and CDR2 FQGNSA.

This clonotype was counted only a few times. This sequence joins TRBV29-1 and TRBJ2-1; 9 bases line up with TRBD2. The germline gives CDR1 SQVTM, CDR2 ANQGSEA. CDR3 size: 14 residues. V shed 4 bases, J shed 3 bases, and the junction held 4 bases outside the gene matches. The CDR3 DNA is TGCAGCGTTGTACTACTAGCGGGCTACAATGAGCAGTTCTTC. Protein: CSVVLLAGYNEQFF.

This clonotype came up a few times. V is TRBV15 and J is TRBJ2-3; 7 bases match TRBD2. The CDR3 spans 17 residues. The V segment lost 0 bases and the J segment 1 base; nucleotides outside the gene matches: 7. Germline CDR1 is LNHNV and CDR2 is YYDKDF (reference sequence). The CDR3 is CATSRDARGDGTDTQYF. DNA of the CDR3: TGTGCCACCAGCAGAGATGCTCGGGGGGACGGCACAGATACGCAGTATTTT.

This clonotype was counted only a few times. The CDR3 loop reads CASSPGLDQVEQYF. For the CDR3, the DNA is TGTGCCAGCAGCCCTGGACTAGATCAAGTCGAGCAGTACTTC. This chain joins TRBV11-2 and TRBJ2-7, with 7 positions matching TRBD2. The CDR3 contains 14 residues. J gave up 6 bases and V 5 bases, and 10 bases lay outside the gene matches. CDR1 SGHAT and CDR2 FQNNGV come from the germline V gene.

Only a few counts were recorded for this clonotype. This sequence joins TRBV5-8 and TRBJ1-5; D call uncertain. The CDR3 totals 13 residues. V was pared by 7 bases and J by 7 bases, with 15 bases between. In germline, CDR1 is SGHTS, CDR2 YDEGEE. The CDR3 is CASLGKVGQPQHF. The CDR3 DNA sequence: TGTGCCAGCCTCGGGAAGGTAGGACAGCCCCAGCATTTT.

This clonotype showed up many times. The CDR3: CASSLGAEQYF. The CDR3, as DNA: TGCGCCAGCAGCTTAGGGGCCGAGCAGTACTTC. This sequence joins TRBV5-1 and TRBJ2-7, with D possibly TRBD1 on 5 matching bases. Trimming took off 2 bases at V and 6 bases at J, with 6 bases between the two ends. The CDR3 spans 11 residues. The germline gives CDR1 SGHRS, CDR2 YFSETQ.

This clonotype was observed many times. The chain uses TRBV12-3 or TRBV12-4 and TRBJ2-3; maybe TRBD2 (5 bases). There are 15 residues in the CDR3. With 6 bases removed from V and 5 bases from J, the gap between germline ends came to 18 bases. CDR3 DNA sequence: TGTGCCAGCAGCTCTATTATCCACGGGGAAGATACGCAGTATTTT. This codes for CASSSIIHGEDTQYF.

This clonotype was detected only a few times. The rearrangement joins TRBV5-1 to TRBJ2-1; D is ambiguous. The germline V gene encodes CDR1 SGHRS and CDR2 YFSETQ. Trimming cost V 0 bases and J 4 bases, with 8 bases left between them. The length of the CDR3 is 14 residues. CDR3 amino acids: CASSLEGTYNEQFF. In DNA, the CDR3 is TGCGCCAGCAGCTTGGAGGGTACTTACAATGAGCAGTTCTTC.

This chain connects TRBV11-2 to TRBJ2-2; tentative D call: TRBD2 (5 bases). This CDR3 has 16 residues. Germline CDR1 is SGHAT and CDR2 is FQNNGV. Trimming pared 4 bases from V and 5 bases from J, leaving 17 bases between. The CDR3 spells CASSYLDARGTGELFF. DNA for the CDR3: TGTGCCAGCAGCTACTTGGACGCAAGAGGGACCGGGGAGCTGTTTTTT.

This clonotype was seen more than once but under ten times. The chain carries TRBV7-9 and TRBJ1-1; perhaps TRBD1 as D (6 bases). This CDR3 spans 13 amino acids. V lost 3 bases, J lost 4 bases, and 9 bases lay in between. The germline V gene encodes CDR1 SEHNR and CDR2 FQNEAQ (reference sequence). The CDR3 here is CASSFKDSTEAFF. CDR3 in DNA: TGTGCCAGCAGCTTTAAGGACAGCACTGAAGCTTTCTTT.

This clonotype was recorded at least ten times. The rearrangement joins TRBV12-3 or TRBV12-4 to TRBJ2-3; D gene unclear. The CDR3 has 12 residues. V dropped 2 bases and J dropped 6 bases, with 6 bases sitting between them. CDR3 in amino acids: CASSLIADTQYF. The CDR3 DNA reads TGTGCCAGCAGTTTAATAGCCGATACGCAGTATTTT.

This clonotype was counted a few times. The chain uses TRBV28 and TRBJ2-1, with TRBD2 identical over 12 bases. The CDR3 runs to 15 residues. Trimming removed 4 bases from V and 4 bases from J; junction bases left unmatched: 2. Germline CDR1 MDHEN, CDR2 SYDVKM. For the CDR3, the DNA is TGTGCCAGCAGTTCACTAGCGGGAGGTTACAATGAGCAGTTCTTC. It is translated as CASSSLAGGYNEQFF.

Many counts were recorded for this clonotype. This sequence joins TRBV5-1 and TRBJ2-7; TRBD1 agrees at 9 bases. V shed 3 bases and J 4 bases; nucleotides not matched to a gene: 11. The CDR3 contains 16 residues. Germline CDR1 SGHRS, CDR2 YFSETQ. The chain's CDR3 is CASSYRTPGQGYEQYF. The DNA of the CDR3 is TGCGCCAGCAGCTACCGTACTCCGGGACAGGGTTACGAGCAGTACTTC.

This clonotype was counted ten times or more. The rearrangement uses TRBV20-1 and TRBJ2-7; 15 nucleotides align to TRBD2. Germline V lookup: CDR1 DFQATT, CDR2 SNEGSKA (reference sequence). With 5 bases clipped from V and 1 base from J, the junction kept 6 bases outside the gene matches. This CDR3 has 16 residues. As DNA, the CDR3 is TGCAGTGCTCGTCCCGGGACTAGCGGGAGGTCCTACGAGCAGTACTTC. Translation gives CSARPGTSGRSYEQYF.

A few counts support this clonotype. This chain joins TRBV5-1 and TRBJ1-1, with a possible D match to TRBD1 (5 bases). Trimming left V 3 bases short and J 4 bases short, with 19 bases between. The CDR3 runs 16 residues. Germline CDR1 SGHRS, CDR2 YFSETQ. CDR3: CASSSPTGGLATEAFF. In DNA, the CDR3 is TGCGCCAGCAGCTCTCCCACAGGTGGCTTGGCCACTGAAGCTTTCTTT.

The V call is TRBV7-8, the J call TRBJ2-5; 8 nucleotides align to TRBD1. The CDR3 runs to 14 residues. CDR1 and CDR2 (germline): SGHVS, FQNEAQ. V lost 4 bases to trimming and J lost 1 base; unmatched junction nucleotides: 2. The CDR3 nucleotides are TGTGCCAGCAGCTGGGGACAGGCCCAAGAGACCCAGTACTTC. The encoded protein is CASSWGQAQETQYF. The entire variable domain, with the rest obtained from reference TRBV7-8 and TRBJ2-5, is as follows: GAGVSQSPRYKVAKRGQDVALRCDPISGHVSLFWYQQALGQGPEFLTYFQNEAQLDKSGLPSDRFFAERPEGSVSTLKIQRTQQEDSAVYLCASSWGQAQETQYFGPGTRLLVL.

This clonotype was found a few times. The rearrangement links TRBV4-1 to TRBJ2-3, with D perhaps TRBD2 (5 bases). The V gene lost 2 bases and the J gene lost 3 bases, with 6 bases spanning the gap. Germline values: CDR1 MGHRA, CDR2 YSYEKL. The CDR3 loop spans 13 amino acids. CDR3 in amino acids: CASSQPGTDTQYF. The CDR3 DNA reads TGCGCCAGCAGCCAACCGGGGACAGATACGCAGTATTTT.

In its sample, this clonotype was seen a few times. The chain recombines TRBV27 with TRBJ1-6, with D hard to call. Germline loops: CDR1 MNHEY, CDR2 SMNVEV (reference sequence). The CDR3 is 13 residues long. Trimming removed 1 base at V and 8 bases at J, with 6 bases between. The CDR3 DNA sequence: TGTGCCAGCAGTTTATTATACCATTCACCCCTCCACTTT. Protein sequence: CASSLLYHSPLHF.

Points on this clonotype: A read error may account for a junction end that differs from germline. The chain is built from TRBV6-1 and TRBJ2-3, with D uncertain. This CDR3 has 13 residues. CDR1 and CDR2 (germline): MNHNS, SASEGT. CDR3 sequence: CASREGPTDTQYF. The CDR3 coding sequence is TGTGCCAGCAGGGAAGGCCCCACAGATACGCAGTATTTT.

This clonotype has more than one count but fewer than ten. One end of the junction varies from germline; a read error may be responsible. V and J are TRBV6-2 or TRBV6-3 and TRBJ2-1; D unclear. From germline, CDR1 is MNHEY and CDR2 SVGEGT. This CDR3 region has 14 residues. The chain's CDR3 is CASSYDPKVGEQLF. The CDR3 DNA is TGTGCCAGCAGTTACGACCCGAAGGTGGGTGAGCAGCTCTTC.

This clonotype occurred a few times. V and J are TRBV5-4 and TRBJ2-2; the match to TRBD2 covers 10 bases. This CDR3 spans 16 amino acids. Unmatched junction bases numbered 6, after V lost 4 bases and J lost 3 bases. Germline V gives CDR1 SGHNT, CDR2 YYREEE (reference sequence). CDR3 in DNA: TGTGCCAGCAGCCCTACAGCGGGAGGGGACACCGGGGAGCTGTTTTTT. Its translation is CASSPTAGGDTGELFF.